These 19 T cell receptor beta chains share one sample of origin, sequenced in a study of T cell responses to AZD1222 COVID-19 vaccine. Only in-frame clones appear in the TCRdb table, and some are missing; sequencing was by immunoSEQ multiplex PCR. The data contain roughly 100,000 clones, roughly 91% of them singletons. The sequenced sample was peripheral blood, obtained on day 0 of AZD1222 vaccination. The source is an adult in good health.

This chain links TRBV10-3 with TRBJ2-1; D unresolved. This CDR3 spans 12 amino acids. Trimming removed 11 bases from V and 0 bases from J, with 8 bases in between. Germline CDR1 and CDR2: ENHRY and SYGVKD. CDR3 protein: CAARSSYNEQFF. DNA of the CDR3: TGTGCCGCCAGGAGCTCCTACAATGAGCAGTTCTTC.

The CDR3 sequence: CASSSTGIYGYTF. The CDR3 DNA follows: TGTGCCAGCAGCTCTACAGGGATCTATGGCTACACCTTC. The gene calls are TRBV3-1 (or the pseudogene TRBV3-2) and TRBJ1-2; D may be TRBD1 (6 bases). Germline V CDR1 and CDR2: LGHDT, YNNKEL (reference sequence). This CDR3 is built from 13 residues. Trimming removed 5 bases at V and 4 bases at J, with 11 bases between.

The chain joins TRBV3-1 (or the pseudogene TRBV3-2) to TRBJ2-7; D is possibly TRBD2 (5 bases). The CDR3 has 15 amino acids. Germline V gives CDR1 LGHDT, CDR2 YNNKEL (reference sequence). Trimming took 4 bases from V and 7 from J, leaving 20 bases between them. CDR3 region: CASSPRQVVRREQYF. As DNA, the CDR3 is TGTGCCAGCAGCCCGCGCCAGGTGGTAAGGAGGGAGCAGTACTTC.

In DNA, the CDR3 is TGTGCCAGCAGCTCCATAGCGGACTCGAACACCGGGGAGCTGTTTTTT. Protein: CASSSIADSNTGELFF. This rearrangement joins TRBV7-2 to TRBJ2-2; maybe TRBD2 (6 bases). This CDR3 contains 16 residues. Trimming left V 4 bases short and J 0 bases short, with 12 bases between. Germline V CDR1 and CDR2: SGHTA, FQGNSA.

The V and J genes are TRBV24-1 and TRBJ2-3, with no clear D. The CDR3 runs 16 residues. V was cut by 0 bases and J by 1 base, with 10 bases left in between. Germline V gives CDR1 KGHDR, CDR2 SFDVKD. The CDR3 spells CATSDLGVEGTDTQYF. The CDR3 nucleotides read TGTGCCACCAGTGATTTGGGGGTCGAGGGCACAGATACGCAGTATTTT.

J is TRBJ2-2 and V is TRBV28; TRBD2 matches at 7 bases. After removal of 7 bases from V and 4 bases from J, the junction contained 9 bases not matched to a gene. This CDR3 comprises 15 residues. From germline, CDR1 is MDHEN and CDR2 SYDVKM. The CDR3 DNA follows: TGTGCCAGCAATTCCCCGGGGGGAGCCACCGGGGAGCTGTTTTTT. It specifies CASNSPGGATGELFF.

This chain links TRBV9 with TRBJ2-1; TRBD2 aligns across 11 bases. Germline V gene sequence: CDR1 SGDLS, CDR2 YYNGEE. V shed 2 bases and J 9 bases; nucleotides not matched to a gene: 10. The CDR3 totals 16 residues. The CDR3 spells CASSVQTSGAHGEQFF. The CDR3 nucleotides read TGTGCCAGCAGCGTCCAGACTAGCGGGGCCCACGGTGAGCAGTTCTTC.

This clone was found once. This chain joins TRBV5-3 and TRBJ1-1; 12 nucleotides align to TRBD1. TRBV5-3 is assigned to the ORF class and has an uncertain function. With 0 bases clipped from V and 8 bases from J, the junction kept 14 bases outside the gene matches. This CDR3 contains 18 residues. CDR3 protein: CARSLAGTGGAKGREAFF. The CDR3 bases are TGTGCCAGAAGCTTGGCGGGGACAGGGGGCGCGAAGGGTCGGGAAGCTTTCTTT.

The chain combines TRBV25-1 with TRBJ1-3; D gene uncertain. V was shortened by 1 base and J by 0 bases, with 10 bases between the two germline ends. Per germline, CDR1 MGHDK and CDR2 SYGVNS. There are 16 residues in the CDR3. CDR3 protein: CASSESRGSSGNTIYF. For the CDR3, the DNA is TGTGCCAGCAGTGAATCCCGAGGCTCCTCTGGAAACACCATATATTTT.

The chain couples TRBV5-1 to TRBJ2-7; 9 nucleotides match TRBD1. J gave up 6 bases and V 5 bases, and 9 bases lay outside the gene matches. Germline assignment: CDR1 SGHRS and CDR2 YFSETQ. This CDR3 has 14 residues. The CDR3 nucleotides read TGCGCCAGCAGTATGGGACAGGGCCCCCTCGAGCAGTACTTC. Its protein is CASSMGQGPLEQYF.

This chain uses TRBV6-5 with TRBJ2-5, with D possibly TRBD1 on 5 matching bases. The germline CDR1 and CDR2 sequences are MNHEY and SVGAGI. Trimming shortened V by 5 bases and J by 7 bases, and 14 bases separated the two germline ends. This CDR3 is built from 13 residues. Here the CDR3 reads CASSPGQDRTQYF. CDR3 coding DNA: TGTGCCAGCAGTCCAGGACAAGATCGGACCCAGTACTTC.

The chain recombines TRBV9 with TRBJ2-1, with 12 bases identical to TRBD1. The CDR3 has 17 residues. V lost 3 bases to trimming and J lost 9 bases; unmatched junction nucleotides: 13. Germline V gene data show CDR1 as SGDLS and CDR2 as YYNGEE. In DNA, the CDR3 is TGTGCCAGCAGCGCCTCTCCCCCGGGACAGGGGGCACGTGAGCAGTTCTTC. Its translation: CASSASPPGQGAREQFF.

V and J are TRBV12-3 or TRBV12-4 and TRBJ1-3; D is ambiguous. The CDR3 extends over 12 amino acids. Trimming shortened V by 3 bases and J by 6 bases, and 6 bases separated the two germline ends. CDR3 nucleotides: TGTGCCAGCAGTTTCGGGGAAAACACCATATATTTT. It translates to CASSFGENTIYF.

The rearrangement uses TRBV5-4 and TRBJ1-2; 7 nucleotides agree with TRBD1. CDR1 SGHNT and CDR2 YYREEE come from the germline V gene (reference sequence). This CDR3 has 17 amino acids. With 5 bases clipped from V and 0 bases from J, the junction kept 13 bases outside the gene matches. The DNA of the CDR3 is TGTGCCAGCAGAAGCGGTAGGACAGGCCCCTCTAACTATGGCTACACCTTC. Encoded protein: CASRSGRTGPSNYGYTF.

The J gene is TRBJ1-2, the V gene TRBV18; D is unresolved. CDR1 is KGHSH and CDR2 is LQKENI in the germline V gene. CDR3 length equals 13 residues. V was shortened by 6 bases and J by 6 bases, with 14 bases between the two germline ends. CDR3 sequence (DNA): TGTGCCAGCTCCCGACTAGAGAGGAATGGCTACACCTTC. Translated, it gives CASSRLERNGYTF.

The gene calls are TRBV3-1 (or the pseudogene TRBV3-2) and TRBJ2-2, with a weak D call TRBD1 (5 bases). V lost 4 bases, J lost 5 bases, and 11 bases lay in between. CDR1 LGHDT and CDR2 YNNKEL come from the germline V gene (reference sequence). The CDR3 is made up of 14 amino acids. The CDR3 DNA reads as TGTGCCAGCAGCCCAGGGTCAGGGACCGGGGAGCTGTTTTTT. Translating it yields CASSPGSGTGELFF.

J is TRBJ1-4 and V is TRBV3-1 (or the pseudogene TRBV3-2), with D unclear. CDR3 length: 13 amino acids. The V gene lost 6 bases and the J gene lost 7 bases, with 12 bases spanning the gap. CDR1 is LGHDT, CDR2 YNNKEL, per germline (reference sequence). CDR3 nucleotides: TGTGCCAGCAGTTTTAGTATCTCTGAAAAACTGTTTTTT. Protein: CASSFSISEKLFF.

The chain combines TRBV3-1 (or the pseudogene TRBV3-2) with TRBJ1-1, with a weak D call TRBD1 (5 bases). V gave up 5 bases and J gave up 1 base, with 11 bases separating them. This CDR3 spans 14 amino acids. The germline V gene encodes CDR1 LGHDT and CDR2 YNNKEL (reference sequence). CDR3 bases: TGTGCCAGCAGCGCCTCGGGGACGAACACTGAAGCTTTCTTT. This codes for CASSASGTNTEAFF.

The rearrangement links TRBV19 to TRBJ1-1; 12 bases match TRBD1. The length of the CDR3 is 17 residues. Germline V gives CDR1 LNHDA, CDR2 SQIVND (reference sequence). V gave up 2 bases and J gave up 4 bases; unmatched junction bases: 8. The CDR3 is CASSIPGTGGWGTEAFF. The CDR3 nucleotides are TGTGCCAGTAGTATACCCGGGACAGGGGGCTGGGGCACTGAAGCTTTCTTT.